A single T cell receptor (beta chain) is shown here with its context. Antigen specificity is unknown. Using immunoSEQ multiplex PCR, the repertoire was profiled, and TCRdb retains in-frame clones only, with some absent. The sample holds fewer than 130,000 clones, 90% to 95% seen once. The germline V and J ends were trimmed by 1 base and 2 bases, with 17 bases remaining between them. The CDR3 runs 17 residues. Germline V gene lookup returns CDR1 SNHLY and CDR2 FYNNEI. The entry originates in a study of T cell responses to AZD1222 COVID-19 vaccine. For the study at large: Pooled in the analysis were second doses at about 4 or about 12 weeks. Study-wide points: Vaccine-related CD4 TCRs covered spike, predominating at 160-218 and 743-854. Seropositivity was recorded at baseline in only a handful of AZD1222 recipients. Reports say nearly half of spike-specific TCRs go after unmutated variant regions.

The rearrangement joins TRBV2 to TRBJ2-5; D might be TRBD2 (6 bases). The sequence was obtained from an adult in good health. Sequences were derived from peripheral blood, sampled on day 0 of AZD1222 vaccination. The DNA for the CDR3 is TGTGCCAGCAGTGAAGGGAGGGAGGAAGCTAGTCAAGAGACCCAGTACTTC. Translation: CASSEGREEASQETQYF. Complete variable domain (other parts from reference TRBV2 and TRBJ2-5): EPEVTQTPSHQVTQMGQEVILRCVPISNHLYFYWYRQILGQKVEFLVSFYNNEISEKSEIFDDQFSVERPDGSNFTLKIRSTKLEDSAMYFCASSEGREEASQETQYFGPGTRLLVL.